This T cell receptor (beta chain) was profiled in a study of CD8 T cells in ankylosing spondylitis. The CDR3 length is 13 residues. CDR1 is LNHDA and CDR2 is SQIVND in the germline V gene (reference sequence). Trimming removed 5 bases at V and 5 bases at J, with 11 bases between. This clonotype occurred many times. TCRdb independently ran MiXCR on the 5' RACE reads; one entry per CDR3 protein. The sample records about 130,000 distinct CDR3 sequences, about 7% being singletons. The source material was blood, either unsorted or a sorted T cell fraction (not recorded which). The gene calls are TRBV19 and TRBJ2-3; either TRBD1 or TRBD2 may fit D (5 bases each). This receptor was obtained from a female donor with ankylosing spondylitis or in good health (not recorded which). The chain's CDR3 is CASSGTDGDTQYF. DNA for the CDR3: TGTGCCAGTAGTGGGACGGACGGAGATACGCAGTATTTT.